This T cell receptor beta chain is from a study of blood T cell repertoires in COVID-19. Study-level information: Italy, Spain and the United States were the sources of the convalescent and acute COVID-19 samples. PBMCs, B-cell-depleted T cells, or T cells were the source of the cDNA or gDNA that made up the material.

Methods used by the authors: From reference gene primer amplification, estimates of nucleated cell counts were derived. Some clones are missing from TCRdb's copy, which holds only in-frame ones; the method was immunoSEQ multiplex PCR. Clone size and the V and J calls come from that table; the DNA yielded D and trimming. The sample has around 400,000 clones; around 92% are singletons. Only one count was recorded for this clone. Trimming took 0 bases from V and 10 from J; bases not matched to a gene: 7. The CDR3 extends over 15 amino acids. Germline V gene lookup returns CDR1 SGHRS and CDR2 YFSETQ. This rearrangement joins TRBV5-1 to TRBJ2-6, with 7 bases lining up with TRBD1. The specimen was peripheral blood. This clonotype originated in a man aged 35-49 years with acute or convalescent COVID-19. The CDR3 reads CASSLEGAEVNVLTF. CDR3 in DNA: TGCGCCAGCAGCTTGGAGGGGGCCGAGGTAAACGTCCTGACTTTC. The whole variable domain, remainder taken from reference TRBV5-1 and TRBJ2-6, is KAGVTQTPRYLIKTRGQQVTLSCSPISGHRSVSWYQQTPGQGLQFLFEYFSETQRNKGNFPGRFSGRQFSNSRSEMNVSTLELGDSALYLCASSLEGAEVNVLTFGAGSRLTVL.